This T cell receptor beta chain was profiled in a study of Ad26.COV2.S vaccination and SARS-CoV-2 variants. This clone has a single count. Its target is not known. Study findings and constraints: Responses of T cells in total may have been underestimated by the TCR breadth and depth analyses. Across vaccine and placebo recipients, the breadth of non-spike TCRs was similar.

CDR1 is MNHEY and CDR2 is SMNVEV in the germline V gene (reference sequence). This CDR3 is 14 amino acids long. V lost 0 bases and J lost 3, with 9 bases in between. This table comes from immunoSEQ multiplex PCR, and its TCRdb copy is limited to in-frame clones, with some not included. The sample yields about 350,000 clones, about 90% seen once. This TCR was sampled from a human donor who had recovered from COVID-19. The input for sequencing was peripheral blood, taken after recovery from COVID-19. The V call is TRBV27, the J call TRBJ2-7; D could derive from TRBD1 or TRBD2 (5 bases each). The CDR3 DNA reads TGTGCCAGCAGTTTATCGGGACCTAACTACGAGCAGTACTTC. Its translation: CASSLSGPNYEQYF.